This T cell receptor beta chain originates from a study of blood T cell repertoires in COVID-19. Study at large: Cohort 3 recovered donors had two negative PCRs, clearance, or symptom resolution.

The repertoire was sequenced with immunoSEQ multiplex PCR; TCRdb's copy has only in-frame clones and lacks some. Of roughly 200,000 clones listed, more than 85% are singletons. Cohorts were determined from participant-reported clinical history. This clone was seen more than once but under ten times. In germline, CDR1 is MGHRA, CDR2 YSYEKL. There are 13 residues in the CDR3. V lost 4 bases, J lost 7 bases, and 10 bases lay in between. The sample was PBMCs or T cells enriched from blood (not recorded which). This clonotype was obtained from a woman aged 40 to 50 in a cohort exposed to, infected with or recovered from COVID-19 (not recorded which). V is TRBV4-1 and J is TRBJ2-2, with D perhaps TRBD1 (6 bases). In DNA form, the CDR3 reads TGCGCCAGCAGCCTATTAGGGGGCGGGGAGCTGTTTTTT. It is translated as CASSLLGGGELFF.